This entry is about one T cell receptor (beta chain). The antigen is undetermined. The junction departs from the called germline gene at one end, perhaps through a read error. Ophthalmopathy in the donors was of moderate-to-severe activity, with CAS ≥3, NOSPECS ≥4 and duration under 3 months. Diagnosis relied on clinical symptoms, serum thyroxine, TRAb, thyroid ultrasound and orbital computed tomography. These data belong to a study of Graves' ophthalmopathy and Graves' hyperthyroidism. Study findings and constraints: Distinction of ophthalmopathy from stable hyperthyroidism by a 13-signature model reached approximately 90% sensitivity and more than 65% specificity. In blood appeared most of the expanded thyroid clonotypes whose frequency exceeded 0.001.

The CDR3 consists of 14 residues. Germline CDR1 and CDR2: SGHTA and FQGNSA. RNA transcripts yielded amplified TCR beta CDR3 regions. Amplification began with first-round RT-PCR using HTBI primers, then second-round multiplex PCR was performed. In TCRdb, the multiplex PCR reads were re-called with MiXCR into one record per CDR3 protein. The sample has over 650,000 distinct CDR3 sequences; about two fifths are singletons. The rearrangement uses TRBV7-2 and TRBJ1-3; maybe TRBD1 (5 bases). The clonotype comes from an adult man with Graves' ophthalmopathy. Sequencing input: peripheral blood. The CDR3 is CASSPPLRGPTIYF. The CDR3 nucleotides are TGCGCCAGCAGCCCCCCACTAAGGGGACCCACCATATATTTT. The full variable domain, completed using reference TRBV7-2 and TRBJ1-3, is GAGVSQSPSNKVTEKGKDVELRCDPISGHTALYWYRQSLGQGLEFLIYFQGNSAPDKSGLPSDRFSAERTGGSVSTLTIQRTQQEDSAVYLCASSPPLRGPTIYFGEGSWLTVV.